This section outlines one T cell receptor beta chain sequence together with its context. With random hexamers, reverse transcription was performed on about 0.5 to 1 ug of RNA. Each CDR3 protein is one row after TCRdb ran MiXCR on the immunoSEQ multiplex PCR reads. Of about 180,000 distinct CDR3 sequences listed, 90% to 97% are singletons. This sample was taken from a study of CD8 T cells in Susac syndrome. CDR3 length: 14 residues. The ends lost 5 bases at V and 6 bases at J; junction bases unmatched: 5. Germline values: CDR1 SEHNR, CDR2 FQNEAQ (reference sequence). Material: CD4+ T cells from PBMCs. The chain couples TRBV7-9 to TRBJ1-2; 11 bases are shared with TRBD1. The TCR originated in a human donor with multiple sclerosis. The CDR3 is CASSLPGQGDGYTF. DNA of the CDR3: TGTGCCAGCAGCCTCCCGGGACAGGGGGATGGCTACACCTTC.